Given below is one T cell receptor (beta chain) in context. Its antigen is unidentified. Thawed PBMCs were FACS-sorted into unstimulated CD4+CD25+CD127- regulatory T cells, CD4+CD25- non-regulatory cells, CD4 and CD8 cells. This record comes from a study of Tregs in tolerant kidney transplant recipients. Study-wide results and caveats: Activated donor B cell expansion appeared to reveal the most relevant donor-specific TCRbeta repertoire. The small number of patients limits these findings pending further validation.

The protocol was immunoSEQ multiplex PCR, while the TCRdb copy is restricted to in-frame clones and leaves out a portion. The sample comprises some 250,000 clones, roughly 84% of which are singletons, and 0.64% rests with the top ten. Source material: CD4+ T cells from blood. The receptor was derived from a human donor in good health.

DNA for the CDR3: TGTGCCAGCAGGACCCAGGGGACACCGAACACTGAAGCTTTCTTT. Its translation is CASRTQGTPNTEAFF. The chain employs TRBV6-6 and TRBJ1-1; D is possibly TRBD1 (6 bases). The germline V gene encodes CDR1 MNHNY and CDR2 SVGAGI (reference sequence). The CDR3 totals 15 residues. V was trimmed by 6 bases and J by 1 base, leaving 15 bases between them.